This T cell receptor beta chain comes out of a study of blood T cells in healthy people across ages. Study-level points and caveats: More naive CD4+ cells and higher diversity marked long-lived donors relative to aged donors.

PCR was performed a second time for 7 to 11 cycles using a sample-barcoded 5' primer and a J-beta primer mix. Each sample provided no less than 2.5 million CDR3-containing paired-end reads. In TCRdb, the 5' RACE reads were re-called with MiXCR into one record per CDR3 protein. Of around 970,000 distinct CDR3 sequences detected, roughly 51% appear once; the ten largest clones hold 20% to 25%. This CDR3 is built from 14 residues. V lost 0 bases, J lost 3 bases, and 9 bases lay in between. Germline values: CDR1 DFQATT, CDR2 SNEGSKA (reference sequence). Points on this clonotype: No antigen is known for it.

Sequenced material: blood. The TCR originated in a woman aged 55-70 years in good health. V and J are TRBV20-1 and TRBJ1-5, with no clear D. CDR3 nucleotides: TGCAGTGCTAGAGATTGGGCAGTCAATCAGCCCCAGCATTTT. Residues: CSARDWAVNQPQHF.